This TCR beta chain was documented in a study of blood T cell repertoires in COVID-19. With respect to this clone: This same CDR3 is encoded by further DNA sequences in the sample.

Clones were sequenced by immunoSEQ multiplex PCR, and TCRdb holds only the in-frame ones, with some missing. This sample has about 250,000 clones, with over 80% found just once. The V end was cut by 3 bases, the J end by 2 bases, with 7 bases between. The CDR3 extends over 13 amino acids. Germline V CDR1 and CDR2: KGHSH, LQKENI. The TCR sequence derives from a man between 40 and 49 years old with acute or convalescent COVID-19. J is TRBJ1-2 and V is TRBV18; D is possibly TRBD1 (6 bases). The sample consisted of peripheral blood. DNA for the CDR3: TGTGCCAGCTCACCGGACAGCAACTATGGCTACACCTTC. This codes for CASSPDSNYGYTF.